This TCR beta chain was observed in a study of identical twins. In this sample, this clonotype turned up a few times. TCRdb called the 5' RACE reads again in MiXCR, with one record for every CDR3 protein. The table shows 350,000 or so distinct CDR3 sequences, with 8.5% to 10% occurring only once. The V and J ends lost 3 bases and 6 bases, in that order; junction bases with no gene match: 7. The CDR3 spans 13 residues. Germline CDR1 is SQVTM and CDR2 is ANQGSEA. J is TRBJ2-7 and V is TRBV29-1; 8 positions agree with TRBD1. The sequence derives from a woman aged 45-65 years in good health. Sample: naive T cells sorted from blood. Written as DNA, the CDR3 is TGCAGCGTTGATCGTCGGGACAGGACCGAGCAGTACTTC. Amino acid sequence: CSVDRRDRTEQYF.